What follows are 14 T cell receptor beta chains derived from one specimen sequenced in a study of beta chain features in type 1 diabetes. Study findings and constraints: The study found moderately but significantly shorter TCRB CDR3s in all four CD4+ subsets of Type 1 diabetes patients.

Expressed TCRB transcripts were sequenced after all isolated RNA was converted to cDNA. Some clones are missing from TCRdb's copy, which holds only in-frame ones; the method was immunoSEQ multiplex PCR. This table holds approximately 160,000 clones, about 9.3% found once. Antigens of these TCRs are unknown. The sample taken for sequencing was central memory CD4+ T cells from blood. These receptors all come from a man aged 25 to 40 with type 1 diabetes.

The CDR3 DNA reads TGTGCCAGCAGCCGACAGGGGACCCAAGAGACCCAGTACTTC. Its translation is CASSRQGTQETQYF. The J gene is TRBJ2-5, the V gene TRBV6-1; 8 nucleotides line up with TRBD1. The germline gives CDR1 MNHNS, CDR2 SASEGT. J gave up 1 base and V 6 bases, and 4 bases lay outside the gene matches. The CDR3 has 14 residues.

This clone was seen a handful of times. The chain uses TRBV27 and TRBJ1-2; 9 bases match TRBD1. The V gene end was trimmed by 6 bases and the J gene end by 2 bases; junction bases not matched to a gene: 7. The CDR3 is 15 amino acids. Looked up from germline, CDR1 is MNHEY and CDR2 is SMNVEV (reference sequence). The CDR3 protein is CASSSTGTGNYGYTF. DNA for the CDR3: TGTGCCAGCAGCTCAACCGGGACAGGGAACTATGGCTACACCTTC.

This clone was counted only a few times. The rearrangement joins TRBV5-1 to TRBJ2-3, with D tentatively TRBD1 (5 bases). V was clipped by 4 bases and J by 4 bases, with 13 bases between them. Germline V gene data show CDR1 as SGHRS and CDR2 as YFSETQ. The CDR3 loop spans 14 amino acids. The CDR3 sequence: CASSPQGHSDTQYF. The CDR3 region has the DNA TGCGCCAGCAGCCCCCAGGGCCACTCAGATACGCAGTATTTT.

This clone was counted between two and nine times. The chain's CDR3 is CASSSEVGNQPQHF. The CDR3 nucleotides are TGTGCCAGCAGCTCCGAGGTAGGCAATCAGCCCCAGCATTTT. The chain uses TRBV7-9 and TRBJ1-5; D unclear. CDR1 is SEHNR and CDR2 is FQNEAQ in the germline V gene (reference sequence). CDR3 length equals 14 residues. V was trimmed by 4 bases and J by 2 bases, leaving 9 bases between them.

This clone was counted only a few times. The chain joins TRBV11-3 to TRBJ2-1; no definite D call. The CDR3 length is 11 residues. The V gene's germline CDR1 is SGHNT and CDR2 YENEEA. The V gene lost 5 bases and the J gene lost 7 bases, with 6 bases spanning the gap. Here the CDR3 DNA reads TGTGCCAGCAGCAACTTTAATGAGCAGTTCTTC. The encoded protein is CASSNFNEQFF. Variable domain in full (rest from reference TRBV11-3 and TRBJ2-1): EAGVVQSPRYKIIEKKQPVAFWCNPISGHNTLYWYLQNLGQGPELLIRYENEEAVDDSQLPKDRFSAERLKGVDSTLKIQPAELGDSAVYLCASSNFNEQFFGPGTRLTVL.

This clone was seen a single time. The chain links TRBV7-6 to TRBJ1-4, with 7 bases fitting TRBD1. This CDR3 has 14 residues. CDR1 SGHVS and CDR2 FNYEAQ come from the germline V gene. Trimming at V came to 5 bases and at J to 5 bases, leaving 5 bases not matched to a gene. CDR3 DNA: TGTGCCAGCAGCGGGGGACAGATAAATGAAAAACTGTTTTTT. Its protein is CASSGGQINEKLFF.

This clone was observed a handful of times. The chain combines TRBV7-9 with TRBJ2-1; 10 nucleotides agree with TRBD1. CDR3 size: 13 residues. V was pared by 8 bases and J by 8 bases, with 6 bases of the junction left unmatched. Germline CDR1 reads SEHNR; CDR2 reads FQNEAQ (reference sequence). CDR3 bases: TGTGCCAGCCTAAGACAGGGGGCCGATGAGCAGTTCTTC. This encodes CASLRQGADEQFF.

This clone has more than one count but fewer than ten. The chain uses TRBV2 and TRBJ2-5; D call uncertain. The germline V gene encodes CDR1 SNHLY and CDR2 FYNNEI. V was trimmed by 8 bases and J by 5 bases, leaving 15 bases between them. The CDR3 loop spans 13 amino acids. DNA for the CDR3: TGTGCCAGCTCTCCACCTTCCAGGGAGACCCAGTACTTC. It translates to CASSPPSRETQYF.

The chain recombines TRBV4-3 with TRBJ2-4; 9 bases map to TRBD1. The CDR3 contains 17 residues. V was pared by 1 base and J by 7 bases, with 11 bases of the junction left unmatched. Germline V lookup: CDR1 LGHNA, CDR2 YSLEER. The DNA for the CDR3 is TGCGCCAGCAGCCAAGGTTTTCGGGGACAGGGTTCGAACATTCAGTACTTC. Protein: CASSQGFRGQGSNIQYF.

CDR3: CASRLPSSHEQFF. CDR3 bases: TGTGCCAGCCGACTACCTTCATCACATGAGCAGTTCTTC. The chain carries TRBV28 and TRBJ2-1; possible D gene TRBD2, 5 bases. Trimming pared 8 bases from V and 8 bases from J, leaving 16 bases between. Germline lookup yields CDR1 MDHEN and CDR2 SYDVKM. The CDR3 covers 13 residues.

V gene TRBV18 combines with J gene TRBJ2-7, with 8 bases aligning to TRBD1. The CDR3 consists of 13 residues. Trimming cost V 4 bases and J 4 bases; bases outside gene matches: 3. CDR1 is KGHSH, CDR2 LQKENI, per germline. CDR3 DNA sequence: TGTGCCAGCTCACAGCGACAGGGGTACGAGCAGTACTTC. It specifies CASSQRQGYEQYF.

This clone was observed a handful of times. This chain uses TRBV5-6 with TRBJ1-2; 7 bases match TRBD1. The CDR3 has 12 amino acids. V lost 4 bases and J lost 7; bases outside the gene matches: 4. Germline CDR1 SGHDT, CDR2 YYEEEE. CDR3 sequence: CASSPRQGGYTF. The DNA of the CDR3 is TGTGCCAGCAGCCCGAGACAGGGTGGCTACACCTTC.

The sample holds a few counts of this clone. V and J are TRBV5-1 and TRBJ2-3, with TRBD1 as a possible D gene (5 bases). V was shortened by 1 base and J by 4 bases, with 13 bases between the two germline ends. CDR1 and CDR2 from the germline V gene are SGHRS and YFSETQ. The CDR3 contains 15 residues. The CDR3 is CASSLLSRVSDTQYF. CDR3 coding DNA: TGCGCCAGCAGCTTGCTGAGCAGGGTTTCAGATACGCAGTATTTT.

This clone has more than one count but fewer than ten. V and J are TRBV29-1 and TRBJ2-3; 9 nucleotides align to TRBD1. Trimming cost V 7 bases and J 2 bases; bases outside gene matches: 7. The germline CDR1 and CDR2 sequences are SQVTM and ANQGSEA. The CDR3 consists of 14 residues. CDR3 nucleotide sequence: TGCAGCGCCACCGGGACAGGGTCCACAGATACGCAGTATTTT. It encodes CSATGTGSTDTQYF.